The 22 T cell receptor beta chains below were found in one sample sequenced in a study of beta chain features in type 1 diabetes. The study, taken as a whole, reports: All four CD4+ subsets from Type 1 diabetes patients carried moderately but significantly shorter TCRB CDR3s.

Reverse transcription of all isolated RNA meant that expressed TCRB transcripts were sequenced. Repertoires were generated with immunoSEQ multiplex PCR, while TCRdb's copy carries only in-frame clones and drops some. Of approximately 240,000 clones listed, roughly 17% are singletons. No antigen has been assigned to these receptors. The sample consisted of naive CD4+ T cells from blood. Every receptor here comes from a man under 40 with type 1 diabetes.

The chain couples TRBV7-2 to TRBJ2-7; D gene unclear. The CDR3 has 14 residues. The germline V gene has CDR1 SGHTA and CDR2 FQGNSA. Trimming removed 5 bases at V and 0 bases at J, with 11 bases between. The CDR3 DNA sequence: TGTGCCAGCAGCCCAAGTCGTACCTCCTACGAGCAGTACTTC. Translating gives CASSPSRTSYEQYF.

This clone was seen a handful of times. Here the CDR3 reads CASSPAGGSHNEQFF. In DNA, the CDR3 is TGTGCCAGCAGCCCCGCCGGTGGGTCCCACAATGAGCAGTTCTTC. The chain links TRBV5-4 to TRBJ2-1; D is undetermined. CDR1 SGHNT and CDR2 YYREEE come from the germline V gene (reference sequence). The CDR3 loop spans 15 amino acids. V lost 4 bases and J lost 5, with 16 bases in between.

This chain joins TRBV6-5 and TRBJ1-1; D possibly corresponds to TRBD1 (5 bases). Germline V lookup: CDR1 MNHEY, CDR2 SVGAGI. V shed 0 bases and J shed 3 bases, with 11 bases lying between them. There are 15 residues in the CDR3. As DNA, the CDR3 is TGTGCCAGCAGTTACTCGATCGGCAGGGACACTGAAGCTTTCTTT. It encodes CASSYSIGRDTEAFF.

The chain carries TRBV7-2 and TRBJ2-1; D is ambiguous. Trimming took off 3 bases at V and 15 bases at J, with 15 bases between the two ends. The germline V gene encodes CDR1 SGHTA and CDR2 FQGNSA. This CDR3 is built from 12 residues. The CDR3 is CASSFGRNGPFF. CDR3 DNA: TGTGCCAGCAGCTTTGGCAGGAACGGACCGTTCTTC.

The V gene is TRBV28, the J gene TRBJ1-3; the D gene is possibly TRBD1 (6 bases). The CDR3 runs 15 residues. Germline-derived CDR1 and CDR2 are MDHEN and SYDVKM. Trimming removed 7 bases from V and 4 bases from J, with 17 bases in between. This CDR3 is CASTVGGASGNTIYF. The CDR3 nucleotides are TGTGCCAGCACCGTGGGGGGGGCGTCCGGAAACACCATATATTTT.

J is TRBJ2-2 and V is TRBV5-1; a weak D match, TRBD1 (5 bases). The CDR3 has 15 residues. Germline CDR1 reads SGHRS; CDR2 reads YFSETQ. The germline V and J ends were trimmed by 6 bases and 0 bases, with 12 bases remaining between them. The CDR3 DNA reads TGCGCCAGCACGCAAGGGGCGACGAACACCGGGGAGCTGTTTTTT. The encoded protein is CASTQGATNTGELFF.

In this sample, this clone turned up a few times. The rearrangement joins TRBV9 to TRBJ2-1, with 10 bases aligning to TRBD2. V trimming: 4 bases; J trimming: 5 bases; junction bases outside the gene matches: 6. This CDR3 is 15 amino acids long. Germline lookup yields CDR1 SGDLS and CDR2 YYNGEE. The CDR3 is CASSPRTSGDNEQFF. CDR3 bases: TGTGCCAGCAGCCCGCGGACTAGCGGTGACAATGAGCAGTTCTTC. Filled out from reference TRBV9 and TRBJ2-1, the complete variable domain reads DSGVTQTPKHLITATGQRVTLRCSPRSGDLSVYWYQQSLDQGLQFLIQYYNGEERAKGNILERFSAQQFPDLHSELNLSSLELGDSALYFCASSPRTSGDNEQFFGPGTRLTVL.

This clone was counted between two and nine times. This sequence joins TRBV29-1 and TRBJ2-7; D ambiguous. Germline V gene data show CDR1 as SQVTM and CDR2 as ANQGSEA. There are 12 residues in the CDR3. V was pared by 4 bases and J by 0 bases, with 7 bases between. CDR3: CSVGLNSYEQYF. The CDR3 bases are TGCAGCGTTGGCCTGAACTCCTACGAGCAGTACTTC.

This chain joins TRBV14 and TRBJ2-5, with 7 bases lining up with TRBD2. Germline V gene data show CDR1 as SGHDN and CDR2 as FVKESK. This CDR3 has 14 residues. Trimming at V came to 1 base and at J to 2 bases, leaving 1 base not matched to a gene. The CDR3: CASSQVGGQETQYF. The CDR3 bases are TGTGCCAGCAGCCAAGTCGGGGGGCAAGAGACCCAGTACTTC.

The gene calls are TRBV2 and TRBJ2-1; D remains unclear. V gave up 6 bases and J gave up 0 bases, with 9 bases separating them. The CDR3 extends over 14 amino acids. Germline CDR1 reads SNHLY; CDR2 reads FYNNEI. CDR3: CASRGGSSYNEQFF. The CDR3 region has the DNA TGTGCCAGCAGGGGCGGAAGCTCCTACAATGAGCAGTTCTTC.

This clone was observed a few times. The V gene is TRBV2, the J gene TRBJ1-2; 8 nucleotides line up with TRBD1. The germline CDR1 and CDR2 sequences are SNHLY and FYNNEI. This CDR3 contains 13 residues. V shed 4 bases and J 7 bases; nucleotides not matched to a gene: 5. CDR3 residues: CASSGQGRSGYTF. The DNA for the CDR3 is TGTGCCAGCAGTGGACAGGGGCGTAGTGGCTACACCTTC.

The chain is built from TRBV7-2 and TRBJ2-5, with 9 bases that match TRBD2. Germline loops: CDR1 SGHTA, CDR2 FQGNSA. Trimming removed 6 bases from V and 1 base from J; junction bases left unmatched: 6. The CDR3 runs 15 residues. CDR3 nucleotides: TGTGCCAGCAGTCGAGCTAGCGGGACCCAAGAGACCCAGTACTTC. Amino acids: CASSRASGTQETQYF.

The table lists this clone with a few counts. The rearrangement links TRBV29-1 to TRBJ2-5; possibly TRBD1 for D (6 bases). The germline V and J ends were trimmed by 5 bases and 4 bases, with 11 bases remaining between them. There are 12 residues in the CDR3. Germline V gene data show CDR1 as SQVTM and CDR2 as ANQGSEA. As DNA, the CDR3 is TGCAGCGTTACAGGGACCCCAGAGACCCAGTACTTC. It translates to CSVTGTPETQYF. The whole variable domain, remainder taken from reference TRBV29-1 and TRBJ2-5, is SAVISQKPSRDICQRGTSLTIQCQVDSQVTMMFWYRQQPGQSLTLIATANQGSEATYESGFVIDKFPISRPNLTFSTLTVSNMSPEDSSIYLCSVTGTPETQYFGPGTRLLVL.

This clone was detected a few times. The chain carries TRBV2 and TRBJ2-3, with D possibly being TRBD1 (6 bases). V was cut by 6 bases and J by 0 bases, with 10 bases left in between. Germline values: CDR1 SNHLY, CDR2 FYNNEI. CDR3 length: 14 residues. The CDR3 nucleotides are TGTGCCAGCAGCCTCGGACAGAGCACAGATACGCAGTATTTT. Translation: CASSLGQSTDTQYF. Filled out from reference TRBV2 and TRBJ2-3, the complete variable domain reads EPEVTQTPSHQVTQMGQEVILRCVPISNHLYFYWYRQILGQKVEFLVSFYNNEISEKSEIFDDQFSVERPDGSNFTLKIRSTKLEDSAMYFCASSLGQSTDTQYFGPGTRLTVL.

This clone has just a few counts. The rearrangement links TRBV5-6 to TRBJ2-1, with D tentatively TRBD2 (6 bases). The V gene's germline CDR1 is SGHDT and CDR2 YYEEEE. Trimming pared 0 bases from V and 2 bases from J, leaving 12 bases between. This CDR3 has 16 residues. In DNA, the CDR3 is TGTGCCAGCAGCTTGGCGGAGGGAAGGACCTACAATGAGCAGTTCTTC. It translates to CASSLAEGRTYNEQFF.

This chain links TRBV29-1 with TRBJ2-5, with D possibly matching TRBD1 (6 bases). The V end lost 5 bases, the J end lost 3 bases, and 16 bases lay between the germline ends. The CDR3 runs 14 residues. Germline V gene sequence: CDR1 SQVTM, CDR2 ANQGSEA. As DNA, the CDR3 is TGCAGCGTTTTACCTGGGGGCAGGGAAGAGACCCAGTACTTC. This codes for CSVLPGGREETQYF.

This clone was counted between two and nine times. The chain is built from TRBV6-1 and TRBJ2-3; D unresolved. From germline, CDR1 is MNHNS and CDR2 SASEGT. V shed 3 bases and J shed 3 bases, with 4 bases lying between them. This CDR3 contains 12 residues. The DNA of the CDR3 is TGTGCCAGCAGTGATGCTACAGATACGCAGTATTTT. Its protein is CASSDATDTQYF.

The CDR3 protein is CASSYSNEQFF. CDR3 nucleotides: TGTGCCAGCAGCTACAGCAATGAGCAGTTCTTC. The genes are TRBV7-3 and TRBJ2-1, with no clear D. The ends were cut back, 4 bases at V and 6 bases at J, with 4 bases in the middle. CDR1 and CDR2 (germline): SGHTA, FQGTGA. The CDR3 covers 11 residues.

This clone has only a few counts. This chain links TRBV10-3 with TRBJ2-3; TRBD1 might be the D (5 bases). V lost 6 bases, J lost 2 bases, and 9 bases lay in between. Germline V CDR1 and CDR2: ENHRY, SYGVKD. This CDR3 is built from 13 residues. DNA for the CDR3: TGTGCCATCAGATCAGGGTCCACAGATACGCAGTATTTT. Residues: CAIRSGSTDTQYF.

This clone was picked up a small number of times. This chain uses TRBV7-9 with TRBJ2-5; D is ambiguous. The V gene's germline CDR1 is SEHNR and CDR2 FQNEAQ (reference sequence). The CDR3 is 18 amino acids. V lost 1 base and J 2 bases, leaving 20 bases between the germline ends. CDR3 sequence reads: CASSLDLYRRIPQETQYF. Here the CDR3 DNA reads TGTGCCAGCAGCTTAGATCTATACCGGAGAATCCCTCAAGAGACCCAGTACTTC.

This clone was counted a few times. The J gene is TRBJ2-7, the V gene TRBV19; TRBD1 or TRBD2 may be the D gene (5 bases each). Germline V CDR1 and CDR2: LNHDA, SQIVND (reference sequence). V was clipped by 5 bases and J by 3 bases, with 17 bases between them. This CDR3 comprises 15 residues. CDR3 nucleotides: TGTGCCAGTAGTCCCCAGCAGGGCGGGTACTACGAGCAGTACTTC. Its translation: CASSPQQGGYYEQYF.

The chain has TRBV13 and TRBJ2-7, with D possibly matching TRBD2 (5 bases). This CDR3 has 14 residues. Germline CDR1 and CDR2: PRHDT and FYEKMQ (reference sequence). V shed 5 bases and J shed 1 base, with 12 bases lying between them. This CDR3 is CASSPKTNSYEQYF. The CDR3, as DNA: TGTGCCAGCAGCCCCAAGACTAATTCCTACGAGCAGTACTTC.